The 16 T cell receptor beta chains presented below share a single source sample, sequenced in a study of cytomegalovirus exposure and HLA in healthy donors. The PCR ran on 60 Vbeta and 13 Jbeta primers. The protocol was immunoSEQ multiplex PCR, while the TCRdb copy is restricted to in-frame clones and leaves out a portion. The sample has around 130,000 clones, 84% seen once. The sequenced material came from PBMCs. Receptors were obtained from a young woman in good health and CMV-seropositive.

V and J are TRBV5-5 and TRBJ2-3, with D perhaps matching TRBD1 (6 bases). The V end lost 3 bases, the J end lost 5 bases, and 13 bases lay between the germline ends. The CDR3 totals 14 residues. CDR1 is SGHKS and CDR2 is YYEKEE in the germline V gene (reference sequence). For the CDR3, the DNA is TGTGCCAGCAGCTCGGACAGAAGGGGAGATACGCAGTATTTT. Encoded protein: CASSSDRRGDTQYF.

The V call is TRBV9, the J call TRBJ2-3, with D uncertain. CDR1 SGDLS and CDR2 YYNGEE come from the germline V gene. CDR3 length: 13 residues. Trimming shortened V by 4 bases and J by 3 bases, and 9 bases separated the two germline ends. The CDR3 region is CASSPSKTDTQYF. DNA for the CDR3: TGTGCCAGCAGCCCCTCTAAGACAGATACGCAGTATTTT.

V is TRBV27 and J is TRBJ1-6; no clear D. Germline CDR1 MNHEY, CDR2 SMNVEV (reference sequence). V was clipped by 5 bases and J by 10 bases, with 21 bases between them. This CDR3 spans 16 amino acids. The CDR3 nucleotides are TGTGCCAGCAGTCCCCTTGGGCCCTCACCCTGGTCACCCCTCCACTTT. Translating gives CASSPLGPSPWSPLHF.

The rearrangement links TRBV6-1 to TRBJ1-1; D remains unclear. Germline CDR1 is MNHNS and CDR2 is SASEGT. The CDR3 contains 12 residues. Trimming stripped 6 bases from V and 4 bases from J, with 9 bases between. The DNA for the CDR3 is TGTGCCAGCAGCCCGCCGGTCACTGAAGCTTTCTTT. Encoded protein: CASSPPVTEAFF.

The rearrangement links TRBV9 to TRBJ2-2, with D tentatively TRBD2 (6 bases). The CDR3 runs 17 residues. CDR1 and CDR2 from the germline V gene are SGDLS and YYNGEE. V was trimmed by 3 bases and J by 1 base, leaving 16 bases between them. CDR3 coding DNA: TGTGCCAGCAGCGGGTATCGGGAGCTCGTGAACACCGGGGAGCTGTTTTTT. Translated, it gives CASSGYRELVNTGELFF.

CDR3 DNA sequence: TGTGCCAGCAGCCTTCGCGGGGAGGCTCACTCAGATACGCAGTATTTT. Amino acids: CASSLRGEAHSDTQYF. The chain combines TRBV4-2 with TRBJ2-3; the D gene is possibly TRBD2 (6 bases). The CDR3 runs 16 residues. Germline V lookup: CDR1 LGHNA, CDR2 YNFKEQ. The V and J ends lost 4 bases and 4 bases respectively, with 18 bases between them.

This clone came up a few times. The chain is built from TRBV5-4 and TRBJ2-2; D remains ambiguous. Trimming stripped 4 bases from V and 3 bases from J, with 4 bases between. The CDR3 is made up of 12 amino acids. From germline, CDR1 is SGHNT and CDR2 YYREEE (reference sequence). CDR3 sequence: CASSVYTGELFF. As DNA, the CDR3 is TGTGCCAGCAGCGTATACACCGGGGAGCTGTTTTTT.

The rearrangement joins TRBV5-1 to TRBJ1-6; the match to TRBD1 covers 10 bases. Germline CDR1 is SGHRS and CDR2 is YFSETQ. The CDR3 consists of 16 residues. Losses at the gene ends were 3 bases for V and 3 bases for J; bases not matched to a gene: 3. The CDR3 here is CASSSGDRGYNSPLHF. The CDR3 DNA reads as TGCGCCAGCAGCTCGGGGGACAGGGGCTATAATTCACCCCTCCACTTT. Variable domain in full (rest from reference TRBV5-1 and TRBJ1-6): KAGVTQTPRYLIKTRGQQVTLSCSPISGHRSVSWYQQTPGQGLQFLFEYFSETQRNKGNFPGRFSGRQFSNSRSEMNVSTLELGDSALYLCASSSGDRGYNSPLHFGNGTRLTVT.

The V and J genes are TRBV1 and TRBJ2-7; TRBD1 is taken as the D call from the table, unchecked against the DNA. TRBV1 is designated a pseudogene. The CDR3 has 16 amino acids. The CDR3 DNA is TGCACCAGCAGCCAAGATAGGGCAGGGGACCCCTACGAGCAGTACTTC. The encoded protein is CTSSQDRAGDPYEQYF.

The V call is TRBV19, the J call TRBJ1-5; possible D gene TRBD1, 6 bases. Germline lookup yields CDR1 LNHDA and CDR2 SQIVND (reference sequence). This CDR3 is built from 15 residues. The V and J ends lost 5 bases and 0 bases respectively, with 11 bases between them. The CDR3: CASSPAGDSNQPQHF. The CDR3 DNA reads as TGTGCCAGTAGTCCAGCAGGGGATAGCAATCAGCCCCAGCATTTT.

V is TRBV7-9 and J is TRBJ1-1; D is unresolved. CDR3 length: 15 residues. Germline assignment: CDR1 SEHNR and CDR2 FQNEAQ (reference sequence). V lost 2 bases to trimming and J lost 5 bases, with 15 bases between them. CDR3 protein: CASSLPRQAQTEAFF. The CDR3 bases are TGTGCCAGCAGCTTACCTCGCCAGGCCCAAACTGAAGCTTTCTTT.

This clone was counted a single time. The V and J genes are TRBV30 and TRBJ2-3; 9 bases are a match to TRBD1. After removal of 3 bases from V and 3 bases from J, the junction contained 4 bases not matched to a gene. CDR1 is GTSNPN and CDR2 is SVGIG in the germline V gene (reference sequence). CDR3 length: 14 amino acids. The CDR3 here is CAWRGDRVTDTQYF. CDR3 nucleotides: TGTGCCTGGAGGGGGGACAGGGTTACAGATACGCAGTATTTT.

This clone was detected a few times. The chain links TRBV28 to TRBJ2-7; a weak D match, TRBD2 (7 bases). Trimming shortened V by 3 bases and J by 7 bases, and 19 bases separated the two germline ends. Germline assignment: CDR1 MDHEN and CDR2 SYDVKM. The CDR3 runs to 15 residues. Here the CDR3 DNA reads TGTGCCAGCAGTTTTAGGGGGGGACGGTCGCTAGAGCAGTACTTC. It specifies CASSFRGGRSLEQYF. The variable domain in full, completed from reference TRBV28 and TRBJ2-7, reads DVKVTQSSRYLVKRTGEKVFLECVQDMDHENMFWYRQDPGLGLRLIYFSYDVKMKEKGDIPEGYSVSREKKERFSLILESASTNQTSMYLCASSFRGGRSLEQYFGPGTRLTVT.

This clone was seen a single time. The V and J genes are TRBV7-3 and TRBJ1-2; 7 nucleotides match TRBD1. The V and J ends lost 5 bases and 1 base, in that order; junction bases with no gene match: 4. The CDR3 sequence is 14 residues long. Germline V gene sequence: CDR1 SGHTA, CDR2 FQGTGA. The CDR3 loop reads CASSQGGGNYGYTF. The CDR3 DNA sequence: TGTGCCAGCAGCCAGGGGGGCGGTAACTATGGCTACACCTTC. Complete variable domain (other parts from reference TRBV7-3 and TRBJ1-2): GAGVSQTPSNKVTEKGKYVELRCDPISGHTALYWYRQSLGQGPEFLIYFQGTGAADDSGLPNDRFFAVRPEGSVSTLKIQRTERGDSAVYLCASSQGGGNYGYTFGSGTRLTVV.

In this sample, this clone turned up once. The genes are TRBV9 and TRBJ2-3; a possible D gene is TRBD2 (6 bases). Trimming pared 2 bases from V and 2 bases from J, leaving 15 bases between. In germline, CDR1 is SGDLS, CDR2 YYNGEE. The CDR3 sequence is 16 residues long. CDR3 sequence (DNA): TGTGCCAGCAGCGTGGGGCGGGGTTACGACACAGATACGCAGTATTTT. This sequence encodes CASSVGRGYDTDTQYF.

The chain uses TRBV14 and TRBJ2-5, with a possible D match to TRBD1 (5 bases). CDR3 length equals 14 residues. Germline V gene lookup returns CDR1 SGHDN and CDR2 FVKESK. Deletions cut 1 base from V and 2 bases from J, with 8 bases between. CDR3 sequence: CASSQVTGQETQYF. For the CDR3, the DNA is TGTGCCAGCAGCCAAGTAACAGGACAAGAGACCCAGTACTTC.